This T cell receptor beta chain was recovered during a study of T cells after yellow fever vaccination. Study-wide findings and caveats: Peak timing came faster in the weaker secondary response, day 5 versus 15.

Each CDR3 protein gets one entry after TCRdb re-called the 5' RACE reads with MiXCR. The data hold approximately 600,000 distinct CDR3 sequences, with about 12% observed a single time. This clonotype has more than one count but fewer than ten. The antigen is unknown. Germline CDR1 and CDR2: KGHSH and LQKENI. Trimming cost V 3 bases and J 6 bases, with 15 bases left between them. The CDR3 totals 14 residues. The chain has TRBV18 and TRBJ2-7, with D unresolved. The sample here was PBMCs, taken on the day of the yellow fever booster vaccination. This TCR was recovered from a man younger than 45 who received the YFV17D yellow fever vaccine. DNA for the CDR3: TGTGCCAGCTCACCGATCCCCGCCGGCGGCGAGCAGTACTTC. This translates into CASSPIPAGGEQYF.